This T cell receptor (beta chain) was documented in a study of blood T cell repertoires in COVID-19. Overall study context: Both acute and convalescent COVID-19 samples were obtained from the United States, Italy and Spain. The cDNA or gDNA used as material had been derived from T cells, B-cell-depleted T cells, or PBMCs.

Germline CDR1 reads MNHEY; CDR2 reads SVGEGT. The V end lost 2 bases, the J end lost 6 bases, and 11 bases lay between the germline ends. The CDR3 is made up of 14 amino acids. Using immunoSEQ multiplex PCR, the repertoire was profiled, and TCRdb retains in-frame clones only, with some absent. The repertoire holds about 200,000 clones, with about nine tenths as singletons. Participant ages covered about 18 to 89 years across around 25 US areas. Membership in each cohort depended on participant-reported clinical history. V and J are TRBV6-2 or TRBV6-3 and TRBJ1-5, with D possibly matching TRBD1 (6 bases). Material: PBMCs or T cells enriched from blood (not recorded which). The TCR originated in a man aged 25-40 years who had recovered from COVID-19. CDR3 DNA: TGTGCCAGCAGTTACGACGCAGGGGTTCAGCCCCAGCATTTT. Protein product: CASSYDAGVQPQHF.